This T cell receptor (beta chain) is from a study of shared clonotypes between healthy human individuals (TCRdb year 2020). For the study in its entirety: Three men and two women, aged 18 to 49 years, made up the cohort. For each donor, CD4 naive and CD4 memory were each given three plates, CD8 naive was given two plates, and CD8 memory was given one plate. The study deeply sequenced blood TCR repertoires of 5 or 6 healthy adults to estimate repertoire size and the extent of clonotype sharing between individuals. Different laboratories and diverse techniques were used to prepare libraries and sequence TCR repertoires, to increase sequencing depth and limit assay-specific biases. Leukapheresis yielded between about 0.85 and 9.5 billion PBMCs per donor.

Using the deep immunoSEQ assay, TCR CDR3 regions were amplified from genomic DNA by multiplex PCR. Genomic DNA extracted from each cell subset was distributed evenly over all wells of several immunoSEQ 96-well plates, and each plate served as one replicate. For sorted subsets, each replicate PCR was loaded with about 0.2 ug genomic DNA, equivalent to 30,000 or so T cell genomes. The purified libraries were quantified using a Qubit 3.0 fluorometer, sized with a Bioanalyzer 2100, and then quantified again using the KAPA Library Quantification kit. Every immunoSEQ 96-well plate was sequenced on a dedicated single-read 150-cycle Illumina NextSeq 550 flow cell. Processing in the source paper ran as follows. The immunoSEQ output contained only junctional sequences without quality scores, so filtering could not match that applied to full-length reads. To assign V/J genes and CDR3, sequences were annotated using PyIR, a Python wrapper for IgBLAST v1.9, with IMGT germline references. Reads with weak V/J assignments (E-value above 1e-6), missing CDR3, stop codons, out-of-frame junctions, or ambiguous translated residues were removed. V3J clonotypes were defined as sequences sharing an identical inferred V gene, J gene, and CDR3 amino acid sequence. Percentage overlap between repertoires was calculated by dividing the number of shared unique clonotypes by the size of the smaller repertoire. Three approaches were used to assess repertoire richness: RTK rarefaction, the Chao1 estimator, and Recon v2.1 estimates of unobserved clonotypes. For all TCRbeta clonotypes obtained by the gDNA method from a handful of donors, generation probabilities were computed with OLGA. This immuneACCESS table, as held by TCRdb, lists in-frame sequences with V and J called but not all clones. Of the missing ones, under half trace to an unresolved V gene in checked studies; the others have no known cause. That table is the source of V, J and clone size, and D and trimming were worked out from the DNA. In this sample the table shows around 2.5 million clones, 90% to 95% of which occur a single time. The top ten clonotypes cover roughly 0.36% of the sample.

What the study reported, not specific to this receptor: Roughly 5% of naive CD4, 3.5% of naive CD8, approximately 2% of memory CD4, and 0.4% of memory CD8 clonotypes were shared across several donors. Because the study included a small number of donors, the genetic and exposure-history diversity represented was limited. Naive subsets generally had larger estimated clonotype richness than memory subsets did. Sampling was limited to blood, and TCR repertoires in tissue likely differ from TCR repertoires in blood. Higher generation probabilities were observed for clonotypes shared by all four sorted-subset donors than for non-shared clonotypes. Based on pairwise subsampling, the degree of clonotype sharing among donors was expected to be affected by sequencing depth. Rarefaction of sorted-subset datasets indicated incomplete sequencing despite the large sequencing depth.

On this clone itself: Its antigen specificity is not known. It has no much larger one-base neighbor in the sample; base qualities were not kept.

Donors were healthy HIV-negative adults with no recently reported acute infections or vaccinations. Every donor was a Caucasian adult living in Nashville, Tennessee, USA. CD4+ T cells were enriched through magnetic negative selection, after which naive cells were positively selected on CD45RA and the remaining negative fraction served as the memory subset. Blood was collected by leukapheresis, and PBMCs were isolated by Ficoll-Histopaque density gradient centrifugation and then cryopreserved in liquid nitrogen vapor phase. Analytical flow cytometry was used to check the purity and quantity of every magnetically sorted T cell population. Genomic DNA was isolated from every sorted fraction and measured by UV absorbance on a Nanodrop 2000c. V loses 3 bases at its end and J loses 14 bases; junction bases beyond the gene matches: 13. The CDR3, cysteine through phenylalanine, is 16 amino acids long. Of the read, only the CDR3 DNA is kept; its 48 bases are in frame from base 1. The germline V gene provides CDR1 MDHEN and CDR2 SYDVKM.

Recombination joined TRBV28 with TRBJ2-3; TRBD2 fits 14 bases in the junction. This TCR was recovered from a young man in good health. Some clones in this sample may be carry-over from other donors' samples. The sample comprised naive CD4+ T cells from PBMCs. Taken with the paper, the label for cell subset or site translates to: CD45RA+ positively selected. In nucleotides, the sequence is TGTGCCAGCAGTTTGAGAGGGACTAGCGGGAGAGGAGTGGCGTATTTT. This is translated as CASSLRGTSGRGVAYF.